This T cell receptor (beta chain) was retrieved from a study of blood T cell repertoires in COVID-19. Study in general: Acute-phase and convalescent COVID-19 samples originated in the United States, Italy and Spain. T cells, B-cell-depleted T cells, or PBMCs provided the cDNA or gDNA that served as material.

In the original processing: Quantification of nucleated cells was approximated via reference gene primer amplification. The data were produced by immunoSEQ multiplex PCR, yet TCRdb's version contains in-frame clones alone and is incomplete. V and J calls and clone size are copied from that table; D and trimming were computed from the DNA. The sample contains 65,000 to 90,000 clones, more than 80% of which appear only once. V was cut by 2 bases and J by 1 base, with 6 bases left in between. The CDR3 has 15 amino acids. The germline V gene encodes CDR1 MNHNS and CDR2 SASEGT. The source material was peripheral blood. The sequence derives from a human donor in a cohort sampled during active COVID-19. V and J are TRBV6-1 and TRBJ2-6; D unclear. In DNA form, the CDR3 reads TGTGCCAGCAGTGAACCGACTTCTGGGGCCAACGTCCTGACTTTC. Protein sequence: CASSEPTSGANVLTF.